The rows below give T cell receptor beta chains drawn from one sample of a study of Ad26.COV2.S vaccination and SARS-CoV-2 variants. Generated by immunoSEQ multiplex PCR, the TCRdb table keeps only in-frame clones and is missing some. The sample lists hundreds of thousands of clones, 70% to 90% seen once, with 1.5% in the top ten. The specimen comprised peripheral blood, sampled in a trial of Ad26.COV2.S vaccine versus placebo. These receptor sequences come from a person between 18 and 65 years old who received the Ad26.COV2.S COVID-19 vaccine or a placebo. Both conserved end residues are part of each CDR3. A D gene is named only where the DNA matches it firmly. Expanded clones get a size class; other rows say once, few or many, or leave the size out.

CASRGPSDTQYF TGTGCCAGCAGGGGGCCCTCGGATACGCAGTATTTT TRBV6-6 12 TRBJ2-3 NA NA
CASTYGGGYTF TGTGCCTCAACGTATGGGGGCGGCTACACCTTC TRBV19 11 TRBJ1-2 NA NA
CAISEAKNIQYF TGTGCCATCTCCGAAGCCAAAAACATTCAGTACTTC TRBV10-3 12 TRBJ2-4 NA NA
CASSSLLAGVYNEQFF TGCGCCAGCAGCTCCCTACTAGCGGGGGTCTACAATGAGCAGTTCTTC TRBV5-1 16 TRBJ2-1 TRBD2 NA
CASSPSTGQGKTQYF TGTGCCAGCTCACCGTCCACGGGACAGGGGAAGACGCAGTATTTT TRBV18 15 TRBJ2-3 TRBD1 NA
CASSPDDQREQYF TGTGCCAGCTCACCCGATGACCAGCGGGAGCAGTACTTC TRBV18 13 TRBJ2-7 NA NA
CSVERDPYSYEQYF TGCAGCGTTGAGAGGGACCCATACTCCTACGAGCAGTACTTC TRBV29-1 14 TRBJ2-7 NA NA
CASSQAGQGWEKLFF TGTGCCAGCAGTCAGGCGGGACAGGGTTGGGAAAAACTGTTTTTT TRBV6-5 15 TRBJ1-4 TRBD1 NA
CASSEEPTYEQYF TGTGCCAGCAGTGAGGAGCCCACCTACGAGCAGTACTTC TRBV6-1 13 TRBJ2-7 NA NA
CASSPWGTSGIRNEQFF TGTGCCAGTAGTCCTTGGGGGACTAGCGGGATAAGGAATGAGCAGTTCTTC TRBV19 17 TRBJ2-1 TRBD2 NA
CASSRGGYNEQFF TGTGCCAGCAGCAGGGGTGGGTACAATGAGCAGTTCTTC TRBV6-5 13 TRBJ2-1 NA NA
CASSEGWPQHF TGCGCCAGCAGTGAGGGGTGGCCCCAGCATTTT TRBV10-2 11 TRBJ1-5 NA once
CASSIRSSGSLDEQFF TGCGCCAGCAGCATTAGATCTAGCGGGAGTCTGGATGAGCAGTTCTTC TRBV5-1 16 TRBJ2-1 TRBD2 NA
CASNTGLAGKDTQYF TGTGCCAGTAACACCGGACTAGCGGGTAAAGATACGCAGTATTTT TRBV19 15 TRBJ2-3 TRBD2 NA
CASSQGATPYNEQFF TGCGCCAGCAGCCAAGGGGCTACCCCCTACAATGAGCAGTTCTTC TRBV4-1 15 TRBJ2-1 NA NA
CASSDAADRVAKYNQPQHF TGTGCCAGCAGTGATGCGGCGGACAGGGTAGCGAAGTACAATCAGCCCCAGCATTTT TRBV6-1 19 TRBJ1-5 TRBD1 few
CASSLGGRAEAFF TGCGCCAGCAGCTTAGGGGGGCGGGCTGAAGCTTTCTTT TRBV5-1 13 TRBJ1-1 NA NA
CASSLNLAGGTDTQYF TGCGCCAGCAGCTTAAACTTAGCGGGGGGCACAGATACGCAGTATTTT TRBV5-1 16 TRBJ2-3 TRBD2 NA
CASSLDRSNIQYF TGTGCCAGCAGCTTGGATCGTTCTAACATTCAGTACTTC TRBV5-4 13 TRBJ2-4 NA NA
CASSEPGSKNTEAFF TGTGCCAGCAGTGAACCCGGGAGCAAGAACACTGAAGCTTTCTTT TRBV25-1 15 TRBJ1-1 NA NA
CASSNPDGYNEQFF TGTGCCAGCAGCAACCCGGACGGGTACAATGAGCAGTTCTTC TRBV5-4 14 TRBJ2-1 NA NA
CASHPGTPFYEQYF TGCGCCAGCCACCCCGGGACCCCGTTTTACGAGCAGTACTTC TRBV4-1 14 TRBJ2-7 NA few
CASSLGGNEQFF TGTGCCAGCAGTTTGGGAGGGAATGAGCAGTTCTTC TRBV12-3/TRBV12-4 12 TRBJ2-1 TRBD2 NA
CASSQDPQLAQTYEQYF TGCGCCAGCAGCCAAGACCCCCAACTAGCTCAAACCTACGAGCAGTACTTC TRBV4-1 17 TRBJ2-7 NA NA
CASSPGLVSYNEQFF TGTGCCAGCTCACCCGGACTGGTTTCCTACAATGAGCAGTTCTTC TRBV18 15 TRBJ2-1 NA NA
CASTLGGPTEAFF TGTGCCAGTACCCTGGGAGGTCCCACTGAAGCTTTCTTT TRBV19 13 TRBJ1-1 NA NA
CASSQDGSALYEQYF TGTGCCAGCAGCCAAGACGGGAGTGCCCTCTACGAGCAGTACTTC TRBV3-1/TRBV3-2 15 TRBJ2-7 NA NA
CATKGQTNSPLHF TGTGCCACCAAGGGACAGACTAATTCACCCCTCCACTTT TRBV10-3 13 TRBJ1-6 TRBD1 NA
CASSLAGRDYNEQFF TGTGCCAGCAGCTTAGCCGGGAGGGATTACAATGAGCAGTTCTTC TRBV7-9 15 TRBJ2-1 TRBD2 NA
CASSLDGRATNEKLFF TGTGCCAGCAGTCTGGACGGGCGGGCAACTAATGAAAAACTGTTTTTT TRBV2 16 TRBJ1-4 NA once
CASSLDPGTGELFF TGTGCCAGCAGCTTGGATCCGGGGACCGGGGAGCTGTTTTTT TRBV5-4 14 TRBJ2-2 NA NA
CASSVGQGPHTDTQYF TGTGCCAGCAGCGTTGGACAGGGGCCCCACACAGATACGCAGTATTTT TRBV5-4 16 TRBJ2-3 TRBD1 NA
CASSYTGPGPADTQYF TGTGCCAGCAGTTATACGGGACCAGGTCCCGCAGATACGCAGTATTTT TRBV6-5 16 TRBJ2-3 NA NA
CASSLNLGARSEKLFF TGTGCCAGCAGCTTGAATTTAGGGGCCCGCAGTGAAAAACTGTTTTTT TRBV11-2 16 TRBJ1-4 NA NA
CATSDIQGASMSTEAFF TGTGCCACCAGTGATATACAGGGGGCCTCTATGAGCACTGAAGCTTTCTTT TRBV24-1 17 TRBJ1-1 TRBD1 once
CSVRSTGASYEQYF TGCAGCGTTAGGTCTACGGGAGCTTCCTACGAGCAGTACTTC TRBV29-1 14 TRBJ2-7 NA NA
CASSYSGGALSTDTQYF TGTGCCAGCAGTTACAGCGGGGGGGCGCTTAGCACAGATACGCAGTATTTT TRBV7-9 17 TRBJ2-3 TRBD2 once
CSAEGNTEAFF TGCAGTGCTGAGGGGAACACTGAAGCTTTCTTT TRBV20-1 11 TRBJ1-1 NA NA
CASSPRGREVDTQYF TGTGCCAGCAGCCCCCGGGGGAGGGAGGTAGATACGCAGTATTTT TRBV3-1/TRBV3-2 15 TRBJ2-3 TRBD2 NA
CASSLAPGNTIYF TGTGCCAGCAGCTTAGCACCCGGAAACACCATATATTTT TRBV7-9 13 TRBJ1-3 NA few
CASSTNEDSPLHF TGTGCCAGCAGCACGAACGAGGATTCACCCCTCCACTTT TRBV9 13 TRBJ1-6 NA NA
CASRPVVGALYGYTF TGTGCCAGCAGGCCCGTCGTTGGGGCCCTCTATGGCTACACCTTC TRBV27 15 TRBJ1-2 NA NA
CASSEVLAAYNSPLHF TGTGCCAGCAGTGAGGTTTTAGCAGCCTATAATTCACCCCTCCACTTT TRBV2 16 TRBJ1-6 NA NA
CASSSGTSGIF TGTGCCAGCAGCTCCGGGACTAGCGGGATTTTT TRBV7-9 11 TRBJ2-2 TRBD2 NA
CASSQPGFTDTQYF TGTGCCAGCAGCCAACCCGGTTTCACAGATACGCAGTATTTT TRBV3-1/TRBV3-2 14 TRBJ2-3 NA NA
CASSLKGPNTEAFF TGTGCCAGCAGTTTAAAAGGCCCGAACACTGAAGCTTTCTTT TRBV27 14 TRBJ1-1 NA NA
CASSLATSSWETQYF TGCGCCAGCAGCTTGGCGACCAGTTCTTGGGAGACCCAGTACTTC TRBV5-1 15 TRBJ2-5 NA NA
CAWSGEETQYF TGTGCCTGGAGTGGCGAAGAGACCCAGTACTTC TRBV30 11 TRBJ2-5 NA NA
CASSLGQGTYFGYTF TGCGCCAGCAGCTTGGGGCAGGGTACATACTTTGGCTACACCTTC TRBV5-1 15 TRBJ1-2 NA NA
CASSRAGLTDTQYF TGTGCCAGCTCTAGGGCGGGACTCACAGATACGCAGTATTTT TRBV6-5 14 TRBJ2-3 NA NA
CASSIQGPGELFF TGTGCCAGTAGTATTCAGGGTCCCGGGGAGCTGTTTTTT TRBV19 13 TRBJ2-2 NA NA
CASSAGGTRGTGELFF TGCGCCAGCAGCGCTGGGGGGACTAGAGGCACCGGGGAGCTGTTTTTT TRBV10-2 16 TRBJ2-2 TRBD2 once